Listed below are T cell receptor beta chains from one sample, sequenced in a study of blood T cell repertoires in COVID-19. The protocol was immunoSEQ multiplex PCR, while the TCRdb copy is restricted to in-frame clones and leaves out a portion. The table shows almost 200,000 clones, with about 82% occurring only once. Sequenced material: peripheral blood. These receptors were collected from a man between 60 and 70 years old with COVID-19, enrolled during active disease. Each CDR3 is given with its conserved first and last residue. Not all rows give a size; the values are once, few, many and, for expanded clones, a class.

CDR3 protein | V gene | clone size
CASSRQVDTQYF | TRBV25-1 | .
CASSLDTGGEETQYF | TRBV5-4 | .
CASSQGVNQPQHF | TRBV7-2 | few
CASSFVTDATNEKLFF | TRBV5-6 | .
CASSKTGTSASYEQYF | TRBV9 | .
CASRVQGSGYTF | TRBV6-5 | .
CASSFDRTLGYTF | TRBV2 | .
CASSTANYGYTF | TRBV6-6 | .
CASSEDRVWTEAFF | TRBV6-1 | .
CASSPLKGRGATNEKLFF | TRBV3-1/TRBV3-2 | .
CAWNPEGPAKNIQYF | TRBV30 | .
CASRRPGGYGYTF | TRBV19 | .
CASSWDRGKGDEQFF | TRBV7-8 | .
CASSFLAGDGYTF | TRBV27 | .
CASSSASTSVSYEQYF | TRBV5-1 | .
CASSLTSGQGNGYTF | TRBV7-6 | few
CASTPGGTGGEKLFF | TRBV5-4 | .
CASSRTGWDGTEAFF | TRBV27 | .
CASSLDGTGGMGTEAFF | TRBV7-3 | few
CASSFKSRPLGADTQYF | TRBV5-8 | .
CASTRDRGSNEQYF | TRBV6-5 | .
CASSLDYTDTQYF | TRBV5-1 | .
CASSPRESEQYF | TRBV18 | .
CASSLASGPSYNSPLHF | TRBV7-8 | .
CAISADSYGYTF | TRBV10-3 | .
CASSLDRARYGYTF | TRBV7-9 | few
CASSPPGQGAPGANVLTF | TRBV18 | .
CASSLTPGQGNTEAFF | TRBV5-4 | many
CASSLDRVTGGYTF | TRBV7-2 | .
CATLAAEGNSPLHF | TRBV10-3 | .
CASSLRQGSEAFF | TRBV5-1 | .
CASTPRTVPEGPQHF | TRBV19 | .
CASRQGNYGYTF | TRBV28 | .
CASRAGGNTNEKLFF | TRBV10-2 | .
CASSLSGRAFGTDTQYF | TRBV7-2 | .
CASSSGTGAAEAFF | TRBV19 | .
CASSSRGLGNQPQHF | TRBV6-5 | .
CASRQRPGQGNTGELFF | TRBV12-2 | .
CASSLAQQETQYF | TRBV5-1 | .
CASSIEDGSNQPQHF | TRBV19 | .
CASSSGVGTDTQYF | TRBV5-1 | .
CASRRQGTNTGELFF | TRBV6-4 | .
CASSSGTGPSPLHF | TRBV5-1 | many
CASSQVGGGYTF | TRBV14 | .
CASSFRDRAYNEQFF | TRBV27 | .
CASSEQGVSNQPQHF | TRBV2 | .
CASSSGVDGNQPQHF | TRBV6-1 | .